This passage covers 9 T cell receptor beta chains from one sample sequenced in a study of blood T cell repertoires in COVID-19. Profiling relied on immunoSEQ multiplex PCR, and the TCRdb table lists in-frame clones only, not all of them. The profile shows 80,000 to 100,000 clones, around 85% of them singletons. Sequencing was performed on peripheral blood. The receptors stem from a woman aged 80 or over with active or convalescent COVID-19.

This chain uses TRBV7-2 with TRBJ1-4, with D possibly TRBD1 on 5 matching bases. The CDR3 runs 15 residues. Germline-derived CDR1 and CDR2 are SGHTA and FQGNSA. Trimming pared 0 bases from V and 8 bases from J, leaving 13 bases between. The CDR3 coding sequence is TGTGCCAGCAGCTTAGCAGGAAGGGGAGGCGAAAAACTGTTTTTT. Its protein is CASSLAGRGGEKLFF. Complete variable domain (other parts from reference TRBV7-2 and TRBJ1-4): GAGVSQSPSNKVTEKGKDVELRCDPISGHTALYWYRQSLGQGLEFLIYFQGNSAPDKSGLPSDRFSAERTGGSVSTLTIQRTQQEDSAVYLCASSLAGRGGEKLFFGSGTQLSVL.

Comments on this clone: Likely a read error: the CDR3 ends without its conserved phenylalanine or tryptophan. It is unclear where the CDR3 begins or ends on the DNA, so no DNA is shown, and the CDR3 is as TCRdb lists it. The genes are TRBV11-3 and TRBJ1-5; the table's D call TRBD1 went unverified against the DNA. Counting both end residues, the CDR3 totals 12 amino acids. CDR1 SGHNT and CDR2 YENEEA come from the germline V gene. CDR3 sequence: CASSLDQAYGQA.

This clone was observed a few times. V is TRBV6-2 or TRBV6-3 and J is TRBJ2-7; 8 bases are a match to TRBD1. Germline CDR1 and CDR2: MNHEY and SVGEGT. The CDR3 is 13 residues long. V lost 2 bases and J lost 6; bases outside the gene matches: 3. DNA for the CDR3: TGTGCCAGCAGTTACGTAACAGGGGGCGAGCAGTACTTC. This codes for CASSYVTGGEQYF.

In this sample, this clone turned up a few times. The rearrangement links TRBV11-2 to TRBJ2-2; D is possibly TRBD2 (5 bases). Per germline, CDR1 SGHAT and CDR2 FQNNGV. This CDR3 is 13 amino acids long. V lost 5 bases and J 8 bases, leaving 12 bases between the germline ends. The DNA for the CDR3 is TGTGCCAGCAGCACCTTCGAGGGAGGGGAGCTGTTTTTT. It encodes CASSTFEGGELFF.

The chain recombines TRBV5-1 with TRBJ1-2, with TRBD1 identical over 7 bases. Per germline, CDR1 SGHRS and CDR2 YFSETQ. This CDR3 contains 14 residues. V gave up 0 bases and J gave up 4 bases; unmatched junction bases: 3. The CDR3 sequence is CASSLGQGPYGYTF. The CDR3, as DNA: TGCGCCAGCAGCTTGGGACAGGGACCCTATGGCTACACCTTC.

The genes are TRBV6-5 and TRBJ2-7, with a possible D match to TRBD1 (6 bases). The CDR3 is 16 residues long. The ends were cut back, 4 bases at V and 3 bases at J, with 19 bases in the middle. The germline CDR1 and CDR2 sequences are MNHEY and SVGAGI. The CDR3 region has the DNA TGTGCCAGCAGTTTGAAACCGGGACACCAGTTCTACGAGCAGTACTTC. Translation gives CASSLKPGHQFYEQYF.

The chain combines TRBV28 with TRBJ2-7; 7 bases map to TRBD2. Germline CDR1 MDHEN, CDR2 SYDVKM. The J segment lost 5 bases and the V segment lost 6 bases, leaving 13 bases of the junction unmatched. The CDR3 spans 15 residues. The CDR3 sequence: CASSHGGGPSHEQYF. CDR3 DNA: TGTGCCAGCAGCCACGGGGGAGGGCCCAGCCACGAGCAGTACTTC.

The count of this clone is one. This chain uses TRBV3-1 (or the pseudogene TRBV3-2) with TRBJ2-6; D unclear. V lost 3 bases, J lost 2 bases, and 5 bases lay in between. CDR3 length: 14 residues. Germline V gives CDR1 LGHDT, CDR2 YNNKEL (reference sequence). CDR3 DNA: TGTGCCAGCAGCCACGACACTGGGGCCAACGTCCTGACTTTC. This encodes CASSHDTGANVLTF.

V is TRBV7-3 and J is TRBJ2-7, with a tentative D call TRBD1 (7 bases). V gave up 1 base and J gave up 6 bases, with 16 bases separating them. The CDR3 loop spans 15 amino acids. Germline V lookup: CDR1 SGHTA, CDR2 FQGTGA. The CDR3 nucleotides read TGTGCCAGCAGCTTAAACCTGGAGGGGGCAGGCGAGCAGTACTTC. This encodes CASSLNLEGAGEQYF.